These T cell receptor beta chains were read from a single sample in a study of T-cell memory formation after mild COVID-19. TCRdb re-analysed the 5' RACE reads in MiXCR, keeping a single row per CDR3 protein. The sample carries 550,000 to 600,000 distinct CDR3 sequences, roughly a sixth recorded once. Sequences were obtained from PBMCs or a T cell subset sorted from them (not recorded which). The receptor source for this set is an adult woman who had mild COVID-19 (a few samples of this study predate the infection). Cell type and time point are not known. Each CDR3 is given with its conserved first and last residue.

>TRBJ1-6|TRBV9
CASSPTNNSPLHF
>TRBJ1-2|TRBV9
CASSVEPGASYGYTF
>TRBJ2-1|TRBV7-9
CASSFGLAGVGDEQFF
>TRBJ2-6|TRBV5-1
CASSLTGGRSGANVLTF
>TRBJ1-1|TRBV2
CASRSRGGMNTEAFF
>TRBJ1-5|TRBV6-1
CASSEADRRSTGNQPQHF
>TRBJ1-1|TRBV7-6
CASRRGQDTEAFF
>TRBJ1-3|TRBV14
CASSQWAGDSGNTIYF
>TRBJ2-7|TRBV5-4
CASSLLDLDEQYF
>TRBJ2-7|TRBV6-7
CASSYSNDYEQYF
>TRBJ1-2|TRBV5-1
CASSSEQGNYGYTF
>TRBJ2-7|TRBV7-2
CASSSTGTGFYEQYF
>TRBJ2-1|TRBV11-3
CASRSEGGAGASFNEQFF
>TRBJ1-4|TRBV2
CASSEHQLNEKLFF
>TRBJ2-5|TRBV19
CASSIGSTGGETQYF
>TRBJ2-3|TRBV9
CASSVAGGSADTQYF
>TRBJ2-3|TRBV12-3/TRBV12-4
CASISGGLADTQYF
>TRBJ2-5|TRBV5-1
CASSLVGRAGGQETQYF
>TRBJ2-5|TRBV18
CASSPSDKTQYF
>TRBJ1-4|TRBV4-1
CASSQNRWEKLFF
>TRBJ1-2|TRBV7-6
CASSLFGVNYGYTF
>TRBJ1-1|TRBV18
CASSPNDPGGGTEAFF
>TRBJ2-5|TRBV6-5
CASSIPGLAGRETQYF
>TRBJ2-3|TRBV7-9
CASSPPGLLTDTQYF
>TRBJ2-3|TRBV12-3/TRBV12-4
CASSRVAGEGTQYF
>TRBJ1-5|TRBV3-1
CASSRQTDQPQHF
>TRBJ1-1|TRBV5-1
CASSATGGGTEAFF
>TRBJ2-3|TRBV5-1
CASSRTGGVVTDTQYF
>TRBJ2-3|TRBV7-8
CASSLSWTSGATSTDTQYF
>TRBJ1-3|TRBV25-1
CASSESSSASTIYF
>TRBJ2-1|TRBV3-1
CASSPSAGADYNEQFF
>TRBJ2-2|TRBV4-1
CAGSQAKGSGELFF
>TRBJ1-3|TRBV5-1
CASSLIPGNTIYF
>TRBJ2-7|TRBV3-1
CASRNLYEQYF
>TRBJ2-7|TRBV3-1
CASSQGGAYEQYF
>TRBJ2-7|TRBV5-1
CASSIRLEAGEQYF
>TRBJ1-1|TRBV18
CASSPAAGAIGTEAFF
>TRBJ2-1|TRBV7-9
CASSPWESARNANEQFF
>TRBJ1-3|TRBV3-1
CASSQGDGHLSGNTIYF
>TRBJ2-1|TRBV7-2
CASSSRDYPNEQFF
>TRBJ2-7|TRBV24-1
CATSGPGGASILEQYF
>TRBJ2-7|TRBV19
CASSRIQGDEQYF
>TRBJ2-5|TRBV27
CASSLWGQGETQYF
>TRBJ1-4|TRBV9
CASSVGDATNEKLFF
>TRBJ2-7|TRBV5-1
CASSILAGSSYEQYF